The rows below give T cell receptor beta chains drawn from one sample of a study of shared T cell receptors in the human thymus. Data came from immunoSEQ multiplex PCR; TCRdb stores just in-frame clones and leaves some out. The sample lists hundreds of thousands of clones, 70% to 90% occurring once. These same records also appear under a second study, on human thymus T cells.

Sample: thymocytes. The receptors derive from a girl under two years old with a congenital heart defect. Both conserved end residues are part of each CDR3. D genes are given only for firm matches. Some rows have no size entry. The others give once, few or many, or a class for an expanded clone.

d_gene: .
abundance: .
j_gene: TRBJ2-7
v_gene: TRBV30
CDR3aa: CAWSGREAEQYF
CDR3nt: TGTGCCTGGAGTGGCCGAGAGGCAGAGCAGTACTTC

d_gene: .
abundance: .
j_gene: TRBJ1-1
v_gene: TRBV7-2
CDR3aa: CASSLTGGRTEAFF
CDR3nt: TGTGCCAGCAGCCTCACCGGGGGGCGGACTGAAGCTTTCTTT

d_gene: TRBD2
abundance: .
j_gene: TRBJ2-5
v_gene: TRBV7-6
CDR3aa: CASSLRLAGIKQRETQYF
CDR3nt: TGTGCCAGCAGCCTAAGACTAGCGGGGATTAAACAGCGGGAGACCCAGTACTTC

d_gene: .
abundance: once
j_gene: TRBJ2-7
v_gene: TRBV7-3
CDR3aa: CASSSDFDGEQYF
CDR3nt: TGTGCCAGCAGCTCCGATTTCGACGGGGAGCAGTACTTC

d_gene: .
abundance: .
j_gene: TRBJ1-1
v_gene: TRBV4-3
CDR3aa: CASSQESVNTEAFF
CDR3nt: TGCGCCAGCAGCCAAGAATCGGTGAACACTGAAGCTTTCTTT

d_gene: .
abundance: .
j_gene: TRBJ1-1
v_gene: TRBV6-1
CDR3aa: CASTERGEAFF
CDR3nt: TGTGCCAGCACTGAAAGGGGGGAAGCTTTCTTT

d_gene: .
abundance: .
j_gene: TRBJ1-5
v_gene: TRBV7-9
CDR3aa: CASSEGRSGESNQPQHF
CDR3nt: TGTGCCAGCAGCGAGGGGCGGAGCGGGGAGAGCAATCAGCCCCAGCATTTT

d_gene: TRBD1
abundance: few
j_gene: TRBJ1-2
v_gene: TRBV6-6
CDR3aa: CASSHRGRSGYTF
CDR3nt: TGTGCCAGCAGTCACAGGGGGCGAAGTGGCTACACCTTC

d_gene: .
abundance: .
j_gene: TRBJ2-7
v_gene: TRBV15
CDR3aa: CATSRDRTQVAYEQYF
CDR3nt: TGTGCCACCAGCAGAGATCGCACGCAGGTGGCCTACGAGCAGTACTTC

d_gene: TRBD2
abundance: .
j_gene: TRBJ2-2
v_gene: TRBV7-6
CDR3aa: CASSLGGGAVTGELFF
CDR3nt: TGTGCCAGCAGCTTAGGCGGGGGGGCGGTCACCGGGGAGCTGTTTTTT

d_gene: TRBD2
abundance: .
j_gene: TRBJ2-3
v_gene: TRBV14
CDR3aa: CASSQVVTSGGAGDTQYF
CDR3nt: TGTGCCAGCAGCCAAGTCGTAACTAGCGGGGGGGCGGGGGATACGCAGTATTTT

d_gene: TRBD2
abundance: .
j_gene: TRBJ2-2
v_gene: TRBV2
CDR3aa: CASKRLAEVAGELFF
CDR3nt: TGTGCCAGCAAACGGCTAGCGGAGGTCGCCGGGGAGCTGTTTTTT

d_gene: .
abundance: few
j_gene: TRBJ2-7
v_gene: TRBV11-2
CDR3aa: CASSHKLRDYEQYF
CDR3nt: TGTGCCAGCAGCCACAAGTTGAGGGACTACGAGCAGTACTTC

d_gene: TRBD1
abundance: .
j_gene: TRBJ1-2
v_gene: TRBV4-1
CDR3aa: CASSAGTGFYGYTF
CDR3nt: TGCGCCAGCAGCGCCGGGACAGGGTTCTATGGCTACACCTTC

d_gene: TRBD1
abundance: .
j_gene: TRBJ1-1
v_gene: TRBV6-4
CDR3aa: CASSPDRGSATEAFF
CDR3nt: TGTGCCAGCAGCCCTGACAGGGGGAGTGCCACTGAAGCTTTCTTT

d_gene: .
abundance: once
j_gene: TRBJ2-1
v_gene: TRBV9
CDR3aa: CASSATGGGGRDEQFF
CDR3nt: TGTGCCAGCAGCGCGACTGGTGGGGGGGGCCGAGATGAGCAGTTCTTC

d_gene: .
abundance: once
j_gene: TRBJ1-6
v_gene: TRBV4-1
CDR3aa: CASSQESLAGSPLHF
CDR3nt: TGCGCCAGCAGCCAAGAAAGCCTAGCGGGTTCACCCCTCCACTTT